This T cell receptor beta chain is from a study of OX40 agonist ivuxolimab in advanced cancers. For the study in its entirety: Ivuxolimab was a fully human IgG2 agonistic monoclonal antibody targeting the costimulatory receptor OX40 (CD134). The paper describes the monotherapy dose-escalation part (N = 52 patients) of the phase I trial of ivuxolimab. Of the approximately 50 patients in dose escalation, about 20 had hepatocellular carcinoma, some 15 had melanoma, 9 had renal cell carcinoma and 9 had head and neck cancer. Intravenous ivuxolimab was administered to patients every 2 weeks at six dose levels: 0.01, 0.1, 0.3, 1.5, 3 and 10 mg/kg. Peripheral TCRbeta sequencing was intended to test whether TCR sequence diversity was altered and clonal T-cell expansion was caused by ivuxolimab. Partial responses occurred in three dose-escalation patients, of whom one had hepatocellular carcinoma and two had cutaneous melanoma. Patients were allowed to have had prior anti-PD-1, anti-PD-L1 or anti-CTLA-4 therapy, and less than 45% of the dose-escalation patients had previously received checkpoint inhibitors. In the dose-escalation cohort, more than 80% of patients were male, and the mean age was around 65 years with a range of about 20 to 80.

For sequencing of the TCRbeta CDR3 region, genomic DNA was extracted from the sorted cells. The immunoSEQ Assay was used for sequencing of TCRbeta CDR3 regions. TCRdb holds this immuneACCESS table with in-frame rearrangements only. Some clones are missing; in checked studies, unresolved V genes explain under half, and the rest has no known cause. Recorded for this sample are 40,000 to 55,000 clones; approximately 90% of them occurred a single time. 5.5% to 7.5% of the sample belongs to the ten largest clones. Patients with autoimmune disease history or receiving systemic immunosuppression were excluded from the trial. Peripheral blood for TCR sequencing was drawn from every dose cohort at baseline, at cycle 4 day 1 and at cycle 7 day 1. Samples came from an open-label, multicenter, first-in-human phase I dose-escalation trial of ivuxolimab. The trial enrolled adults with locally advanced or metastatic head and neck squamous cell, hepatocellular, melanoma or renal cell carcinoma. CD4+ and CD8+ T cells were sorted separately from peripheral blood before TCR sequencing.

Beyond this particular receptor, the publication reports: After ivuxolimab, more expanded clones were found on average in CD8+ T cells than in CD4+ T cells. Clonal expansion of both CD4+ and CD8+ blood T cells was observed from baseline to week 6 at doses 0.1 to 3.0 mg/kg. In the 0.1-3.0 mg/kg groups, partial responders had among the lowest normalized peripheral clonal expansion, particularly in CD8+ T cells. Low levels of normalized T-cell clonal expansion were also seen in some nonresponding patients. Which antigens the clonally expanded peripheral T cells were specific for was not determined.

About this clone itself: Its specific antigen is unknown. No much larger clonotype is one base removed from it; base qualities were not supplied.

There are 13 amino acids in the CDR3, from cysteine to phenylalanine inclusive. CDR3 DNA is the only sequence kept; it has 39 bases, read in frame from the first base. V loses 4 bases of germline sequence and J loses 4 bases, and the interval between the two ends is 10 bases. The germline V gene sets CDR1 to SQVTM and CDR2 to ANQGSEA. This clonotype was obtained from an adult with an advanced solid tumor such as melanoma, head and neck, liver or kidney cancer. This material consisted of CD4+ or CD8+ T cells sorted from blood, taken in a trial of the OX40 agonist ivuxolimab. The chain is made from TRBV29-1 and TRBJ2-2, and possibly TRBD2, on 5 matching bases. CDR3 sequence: CSVVYSVTGELFF. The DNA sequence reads TGCAGCGTTGTGTATAGCGTCACCGGGGAGCTGTTTTTT.